These T cell receptor beta chains were read from a single sample in a study of cytomegalovirus exposure and HLA in healthy donors. Assay used: immunoSEQ multiplex PCR; TCRdb lists only in-frame clones, some missing. The sample yields over 200,000 clones, roughly 68% seen once. Specimen: PBMCs. The receptor source for this set is a man aged 35-49 years in good health and CMV-seropositive. The CDR3 runs from the conserved cysteine through the conserved F or W.

V | CDR3
TRBV20-1 | CSARSGSPLHF
TRBV6-5 | CASHTESSSPLHF
TRBV2 | CASREDRGPVYGYTF
TRBV6-1 | CASSPIPSVRTEAFF
TRBV7-3 | CASSAYRGLGGELFF
TRBV6-5 | CASSRDRTQPQHF
TRBV5-1 | CASKSGGTEAFF
TRBV7-9 | CASSSYRGWGNQPQHF
TRBV15 | CATSRRDTSGQETQYF
TRBV7-3 | CASSLGHQNEQYF
TRBV2 | CASSLPQGYVEQYF
TRBV5-1 | CASSLRRTANTGELFF
TRBV11-3 | CASMSVPGNTIYF
TRBV5-1 | CASSPGPSGGYNEQFF
TRBV6-5 | CASRRTSDYGYTF
TRBV6-5 | CASSYLSGRSNTEAFF
TRBV5-5 | CASSLRVRETQYF
TRBV7-9 | CASSLPGLYEQYF
TRBV19 | CASSPWEGRSRISPLHF
TRBV4-1 | CASSRTSGGVIETQYF
TRBV5-6 | CASSLGRGYNEQFF
TRBV4-1 | CASSQGPLYRDRNTEAFF
TRBV2 | CASSDTLDTHYGYTF
TRBV5-5 | CASSLGQGGSGANVLTF
TRBV5-1 | CASSILATQYF
TRBV7-2 | CASSLDRFDGYTF
TRBV27 | CASGRPGGNEQFF
TRBV2 | CASARGTRAQYF
TRBV2 | CASSYRTGGTGELFF
TRBV5-1 | CASSAGTEAFF
TRBV18 | CASSPSSVPYEQYF
TRBV27 | CASSPSLEATLNQPQHF
TRBV4-1 | CASSQVAGGYNEQFF
TRBV5-4 | CASSLGTGHGYTF
TRBV25-1 | CASRDSGGTDTQYF
TRBV2 | CASAGGGGNSNQPQHF
TRBV5-1 | CASKGESYEQYF
TRBV6-5 | CASSYGDGGNTGELFF
TRBV28 | CASSRGTNTGELFF
TRBV5-1 | CAWVEGRSYEQYF
TRBV29-1 | CSVEDFAGGPDTQYF
TRBV28 | CASSYRDEQFF
TRBV11-3 | CASSLTGSSYEQFF
TRBV16 | CASSKTVNTEAFF
TRBV10-1 | CASRATGELDTQYF
TRBV6-5 | CASSYSQGSYGYTF